The 27 T cell receptor beta chains below come from one sample, sequenced in a study of neurological immune-mediated disorders. MiXCR, applied by TCRdb to the 5' RACE reads, yields one record per CDR3 protein. The repertoire consists of some 48,000 distinct CDR3 sequences, with over 5.5% occurring once and the leading ten covering 1.1% to 1.5%. The sequenced sample was CD4+ T cells from blood. The receptors originated from a woman under 30 with multiple sclerosis.

This clonotype was seen ten or more times. V usage is TRBV10-3 and J usage is TRBJ2-1; the D call may be TRBD1 or TRBD2 (6 bases each). Germline V gene sequence: CDR1 ENHRY, CDR2 SYGVKD. Trimming cost V 2 bases and J 7 bases, with 12 bases left between them. The CDR3 has 14 residues. The CDR3 bases are TGTGCCATCAGTGAGAGGGGGACTTTGAATGAGCAGTTCTTC. Amino acid sequence: CAISERGTLNEQFF.

At least ten counts were recorded for this clonotype. The rearrangement uses TRBV6-5 and TRBJ1-2; 7 bases are a match to TRBD1. Germline lookup yields CDR1 MNHEY and CDR2 SVGAGI. CDR3 length: 13 amino acids. J gave up 6 bases and V 7 bases, and 8 bases lay outside the gene matches. Here the CDR3 DNA reads TGTGCCAGCACCCGGACAGGCGAGCATGGCTACACCTTC. Its protein is CASTRTGEHGYTF.

This clonotype was seen ten or more times. This chain connects TRBV6-1 to TRBJ1-5; a possible D gene is TRBD1 (5 bases). Germline CDR1 MNHNS, CDR2 SASEGT. V dropped 6 bases and J dropped 5 bases, with 17 bases sitting between them. This CDR3 has 15 amino acids. CDR3 in amino acids: CASRRGAGGDQPQHF. The CDR3, as DNA: TGTGCCAGCAGGCGAGGGGCAGGAGGGGATCAGCCCCAGCATTTT.

This clonotype was detected ten times or more. The chain recombines TRBV6-5 with TRBJ2-1; 13 bases agree with TRBD2. The CDR3 loop spans 19 amino acids. V lost 2 bases to trimming and J lost 8 bases; unmatched junction nucleotides: 15. Per germline, CDR1 MNHEY and CDR2 SVGAGI. The CDR3 DNA reads as TGTGCCAGCAGTTACCCTCTAGTACTAGCGGGAGGGAGGGCGCATGAGCAGTTCTTC. Protein product: CASSYPLVLAGGRAHEQFF.

Points on this clonotype: A much more abundant neighbour one base away suggests this may be a read error. V and J are TRBV6-1 and TRBJ2-3; D possibly corresponds to TRBD1 (6 bases). Germline CDR1 and CDR2: MNHNS and SASEGT. With 4 bases removed from V and 6 bases from J, the gap between germline ends came to 14 bases. CDR3 length: 14 residues. CDR3 protein: CASSVGLGADTQYF. The CDR3 DNA reads as TGTGCCAGCAGTGTTGGTCTGGGGGCCGATACGCAGTATTTT.

The table lists this clonotype with many counts. The chain is built from TRBV20-1 and TRBJ1-5, with TRBD1 as a possible D gene (5 bases). The germline V and J ends were trimmed by 6 bases and 2 bases, with 26 bases remaining between them. Germline V gene lookup returns CDR1 DFQATT and CDR2 SNEGSKA (reference sequence). The CDR3 totals 18 residues. The CDR3, as DNA: TGCAGTGCCGCAGACCCCGCTGACCAGGGATGGGGCAATCAGCCCCAGCATTTT. Translated, it gives CSAADPADQGWGNQPQHF.

In its sample, this clonotype was seen many times. This chain joins TRBV6-5 and TRBJ1-2, with D possibly being TRBD1 (5 bases). Germline V gene data show CDR1 as MNHEY and CDR2 as SVGAGI. CDR3 length: 14 amino acids. V shed 8 bases and J shed 4 bases, with 17 bases lying between them. The CDR3, as DNA: TGTGCCAGCGTTCCTCGGGACGGGGCCTATGGCTACACCTTC. This gives the protein CASVPRDGAYGYTF.

This clonotype was seen many times. The genes are TRBV24-1 and TRBJ2-2, with TRBD1 matching 7 bases. The V gene's germline CDR1 is KGHDR and CDR2 SFDVKD. There are 15 residues in the CDR3. V lost 0 bases to trimming and J lost 7 bases; unmatched junction nucleotides: 4. The CDR3 sequence is CATSDLDRDDGELFF. The CDR3 bases are TGTGCCACCAGTGATTTGGACAGGGACGACGGGGAGCTGTTTTTT.

This clonotype has only a few counts. This sequence joins TRBV12-3 or TRBV12-4 and TRBJ2-1, with 12 bases matching TRBD2. The CDR3 has 18 residues. V shed 6 bases, J shed 10 bases, and the junction held 19 bases outside the gene matches. CDR3 sequence reads: CASSRLAGEGGSRGEQFF. The CDR3 nucleotides are TGTGCCAGCAGCCGACTAGCGGGAGAAGGGGGTAGTCGCGGGGAGCAGTTCTTC.

This clonotype came up many times. The V gene is TRBV20-1, the J gene TRBJ2-3, with 10 bases that match TRBD1. The germline gives CDR1 DFQATT, CDR2 SNEGSKA (reference sequence). V dropped 6 bases and J dropped 3; count of bases not matched to a gene: 9. This CDR3 is 15 amino acids long. The CDR3 here is CSAFRDRGTTDTQYF. CDR3 nucleotide sequence: TGCAGTGCCTTCCGGGACAGGGGAACGACAGATACGCAGTATTTT.

This clonotype was seen at least ten times. V gene TRBV20-1 combines with J gene TRBJ1-6; D possibly corresponds to TRBD1 (6 bases). V gave up 3 bases and J gave up 8 bases, with 17 bases separating them. The germline CDR1 and CDR2 sequences are DFQATT and SNEGSKA (reference sequence). There are 15 residues in the CDR3. CDR3 in amino acids: CSASGLQGKDSPLHF. DNA of the CDR3: TGCAGTGCTAGCGGCCTCCAGGGGAAAGATTCACCCCTCCACTTT.

A few counts support this clonotype. Written as DNA, the CDR3 is TGTGCCAGCAGCTTAGAAATGGGCTACGAGCAGTACTTC. As protein: CASSLEMGYEQYF. The V and J genes are TRBV11-3 and TRBJ2-7; D is ambiguous. This CDR3 is built from 13 residues. Germline loops: CDR1 SGHNT, CDR2 YENEEA. Deletions cut 0 bases from V and 3 bases from J, with 6 bases between. The variable domain in full, with the rest retrieved from reference TRBV11-3 and TRBJ2-7, is EAGVVQSPRYKIIEKKQPVAFWCNPISGHNTLYWYLQNLGQGPELLIRYENEEAVDDSQLPKDRFSAERLKGVDSTLKIQPAELGDSAVYLCASSLEMGYEQYFGPGTRLTVT.

This clonotype has at least ten counts. The CDR3 nucleotides are TGTGCCAGCAGCGGGAGGGACAAAGGAAAACTGTTTTTT. Its translation: CASSGRDKGKLFF. V gene TRBV5-6 combines with J gene TRBJ1-4; tentative D call: TRBD1 (6 bases). CDR1 is SGHDT and CDR2 is YYEEEE in the germline V gene. Deletions cut 4 bases from V and 10 bases from J, with 14 bases between. The CDR3 spans 13 residues.

This clonotype was detected many times. The rearrangement joins TRBV21-1 to TRBJ2-1. TRBV21-1 is reported as a pseudogene. CDR3 size: 16 residues. CDR3 nucleotide sequence: TGTGCCAGCAGCAAAGGGAGCGGGAGGCCCTACAATGAGCAGTTCTTC. It encodes CASSKGSGRPYNEQFF.

This clonotype was seen ten or more times. The J gene is TRBJ1-1, the V gene TRBV20-1; D unclear. V dropped 0 bases and J dropped 3 bases, with 14 bases sitting between them. CDR1 and CDR2 (germline): DFQATT, SNEGSKA (reference sequence). This CDR3 comprises 15 residues. CDR3 sequence reads: CSARDLLGFDTEAFF. The DNA of the CDR3 is TGCAGTGCTAGAGATCTACTGGGGTTCGACACTGAAGCTTTCTTT.

This clonotype was recorded many times. The rearrangement uses TRBV28 and TRBJ2-3; possibly TRBD2 for D (5 bases). CDR1 and CDR2 (germline): MDHEN, SYDVKM. V was shortened by 6 bases and J by 0 bases, with 19 bases between the two germline ends. CDR3 length equals 17 residues. The CDR3: CASRTWELATSTDTQYF. CDR3 nucleotides: TGTGCCAGCAGAACTTGGGAGCTGGCAACTAGCACAGATACGCAGTATTTT.

This clonotype was seen repeatedly, ten times or more. This sequence joins TRBV12-3 or TRBV12-4 and TRBJ1-3, with D hard to call. V shed 8 bases and J shed 0 bases, with 5 bases lying between them. The CDR3 consists of 12 residues. CDR3 DNA: TGTGCCAGCGCTGGCTCTGGAAACACCATATATTTT. This translates into CASAGSGNTIYF.

This clonotype was seen a handful of times. The CDR3: CASSPEGTGGATDTQYF. DNA for the CDR3: TGCGCCAGCAGCCCAGAGGGGACAGGGGGCGCAACAGATACGCAGTATTTT. The chain couples TRBV4-3 to TRBJ2-3; 12 positions agree with TRBD1. The CDR3 extends over 17 amino acids. Germline trimming cut 4 bases from V and 3 bases from J; bases unmatched to any gene: 8. Per germline, CDR1 LGHNA and CDR2 YSLEER.

This clonotype was observed many times. The chain has TRBV18 and TRBJ2-7; unclear D gene. The CDR3 consists of 15 residues. V lost 6 bases and J lost 2, with 17 bases in between. CDR1 and CDR2 (germline): KGHSH, LQKENI. CDR3 in DNA: TGTGCCAGCTCCCTCTTGAAGGGCCAACCCTACGAGCAGTACTTC. Its protein is CASSLLKGQPYEQYF.

This clonotype has at least ten counts. This rearrangement joins TRBV20-1 to TRBJ2-6; D may be TRBD1 (6 bases). This CDR3 is built from 14 residues. From germline, CDR1 is DFQATT and CDR2 SNEGSKA (reference sequence). Trimming removed 4 bases at V and 0 bases at J, with 7 bases between. DNA for the CDR3: TGCAGTGCTACACAGGGCTCTGGGGCCAACGTCCTGACTTTC. This sequence encodes CSATQGSGANVLTF.

This clonotype was seen ten or more times. CDR3 loop: CASSYETGVENTEAFF. The CDR3 coding sequence is TGCGCCAGCAGCTACGAGACAGGGGTTGAGAACACTGAAGCTTTCTTT. The gene calls are TRBV5-1 and TRBJ1-1, with 8 nucleotides matching TRBD1. The CDR3 consists of 16 residues. Germline CDR1 and CDR2: SGHRS and YFSETQ. J was trimmed by 1 base and V by 3 bases; bases with no gene match: 8.

J is TRBJ2-7 and V is TRBV9; 10 bases fit TRBD1. In germline, CDR1 is SGDLS, CDR2 YYNGEE. The CDR3 runs to 15 residues. The trim removed 4 bases at V and 1 base at J, leaving 5 bases unmatched. This chain's CDR3 is CASSPDRGVSYEQYF. The CDR3 region has the DNA TGTGCCAGCAGCCCGGACAGGGGGGTTTCCTACGAGCAGTACTTC.

In its sample, this clonotype was seen many times. This chain joins TRBV29-1 and TRBJ1-3; D is unresolved. The CDR3 has 12 residues. Trimming took 7 bases from V and 1 from J, leaving 8 bases between them. Germline V gene data show CDR1 as SQVTM and CDR2 as ANQGSEA. The chain's CDR3 is CSALFSGNTIYF. The CDR3, as DNA: TGCAGCGCACTCTTTTCTGGAAACACCATATATTTT.

By share, this clonotype ranks as medium-sized. The rearrangement links TRBV11-2 to TRBJ1-1; 7 positions match TRBD1. V dropped 2 bases and J dropped 5; count of bases not matched to a gene: 17. The germline V gene has CDR1 SGHAT and CDR2 FQNNGV. CDR3 length equals 18 residues. CDR3 DNA sequence: TGTGCCAGCAGCTTAAGGCGGGAAGGGACAGCTCTTGGGACTGAAGCTTTCTTT. Protein product: CASSLRREGTALGTEAFF.

This clonotype has ten or more counts. The chain has TRBV15 and TRBJ2-1, with D perhaps matching TRBD1 (5 bases). The V and J ends lost 0 bases and 7 bases respectively, with 16 bases between them. Per germline, CDR1 LNHNV and CDR2 YYDKDF (reference sequence). The CDR3 has 16 residues. This CDR3 is CATSRDRQGRVNEQFF. The CDR3 nucleotides are TGTGCCACCAGCAGAGATAGGCAGGGAAGGGTGAATGAGCAGTTCTTC.

This clonotype has a count of ten or more. V and J are TRBV10-3 and TRBJ2-2; 12 positions agree with TRBD2. The CDR3 has 15 amino acids. The J segment lost 7 bases and the V segment lost 4 bases, leaving 4 bases of the junction unmatched. Per the germline V gene, CDR1 is ENHRY and CDR2 is SYGVKD. The CDR3 reads CAISGLAGVDGELFF. CDR3 in DNA: TGTGCCATCAGTGGACTAGCGGGAGTGGACGGGGAGCTGTTTTTT.

In DNA form, the CDR3 reads TGCGCCAGCAGCTTGGCTACAATGGGAGGGAGCTATGGCTACACCTTC. This sequence encodes CASSLATMGGSYGYTF. The V and J genes are TRBV5-1 and TRBJ1-2, with unresolved D. Germline V gene data show CDR1 as SGHRS and CDR2 as YFSETQ. The CDR3 totals 16 residues. V was cut by 0 bases and J by 4 bases, with 16 bases left in between.